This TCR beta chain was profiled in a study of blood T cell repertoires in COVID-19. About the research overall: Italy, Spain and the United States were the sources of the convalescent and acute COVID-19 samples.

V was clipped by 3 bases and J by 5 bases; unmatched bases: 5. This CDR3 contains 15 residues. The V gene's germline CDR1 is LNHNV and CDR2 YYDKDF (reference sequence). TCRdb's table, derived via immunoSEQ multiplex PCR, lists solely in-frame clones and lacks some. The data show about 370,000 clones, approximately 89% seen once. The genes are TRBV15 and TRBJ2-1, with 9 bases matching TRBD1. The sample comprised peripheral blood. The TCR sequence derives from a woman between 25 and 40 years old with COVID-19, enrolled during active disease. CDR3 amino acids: CATSSYRTGDNEQFF. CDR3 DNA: TGTGCCACCAGCAGTTATCGGACAGGGGACAATGAGCAGTTCTTC.